Listed below are T cell receptor beta chains from one sample, sequenced in a study of blood T cells in healthy people across ages. A single record per CDR3 protein comes from TCRdb applying MiXCR to the 5' RACE reads. This table has hundreds of thousands of distinct CDR3 sequences, roughly 60% appearing once. The sequencing input was blood. All receptors derive from a man between 25 and 39 years old in good health. CDR3s include the opening cysteine and the closing phenylalanine or tryptophan.

J gene,V gene,CDR3 protein
TRBJ2-7,TRBV20-1,CSASSPGVGKPRGAEQYF
TRBJ1-1,TRBV20-1,CSAAQGDTEAFF
TRBJ1-6,TRBV2,CASSEAPDLGSPLHF
TRBJ2-7,TRBV11-2,CASARGTASFTQYF
TRBJ1-1,TRBV7-9,CASSRRAAEAFF
TRBJ2-1,TRBV5-1,CASRLGADEQFF
TRBJ2-3,TRBV29-1,CSASTGTDTQYF
TRBJ2-1,TRBV24-1,CATSGLAGVMGYEQFF
TRBJ2-7,TRBV20-1,CSAIDVAVSYEQYF
TRBJ1-2,TRBV28,CASRDRVVGYTF
-,TRBV11-2,CASSPGSSLYEQYF
TRBJ1-2,TRBV12-3/TRBV12-4,CASSPGTAGIYGYTF
-,TRBV10-3,CAISEGLNEQYF
TRBJ2-7,TRBV20-1,CSASRQGGYEQYF
TRBJ2-7,TRBV4-2,CASSPTYRDSSYEQYF
TRBJ2-3,TRBV20-1,CSAREAGKGSDTQYF
TRBJ2-7,TRBV29-1,CSVRQGTTYEQYF
TRBJ2-1,TRBV6-2/TRBV6-3,CASSYLNTGGLGTNEQFF
-,TRBV12-3/TRBV12-4,CASSHSDGTQYF
TRBJ2-5,TRBV15,CATSPGPKETQYF
TRBJ2-1,TRBV6-2/TRBV6-3,CASSYSAGAVNEQFF
TRBJ2-2,TRBV12-3/TRBV12-4,CASSPGRGDTGELFF
TRBJ2-7,TRBV6-5,CASSGRGGTGGYEQYF
TRBJ2-1,TRBV29-1,CSVEGAGPGYNEQFF
TRBJ2-5,TRBV3-1,CASTRRGGNNEQYF
TRBJ2-7,TRBV20-1,CSARRDRGYEQYF
TRBJ2-1,TRBV6-2/TRBV6-3,CASSLTYEQFF
TRBJ2-4,TRBV5-1,CASRPGQGNIQYF
TRBJ2-7,TRBV20-1,CSARKSGTGRYEQYF
-,TRBV20-1,CSARLGSGETQYF
-,TRBV7-2,CASSLVAGILDLFPNEQYF
TRBJ1-2,TRBV12-3/TRBV12-4,CASSFPGLYGYTF
TRBJ2-1,TRBV29-1,CSVVGTGFREQFF
TRBJ2-7,TRBV2,CASRVDYSSYEQYF
TRBJ1-1,TRBV7-9,CASSSGQLTEAFF
TRBJ2-7,TRBV28,CASSFGGTLREQYF
TRBJ1-2,TRBV4-2,CASSQGLGESYGYTF
TRBJ2-1,TRBV7-2,CASSLAGLAGRSNEQFF
TRBJ2-2,TRBV6-1,CASSALDTIWGELFF
TRBJ2-1,TRBV20-1,CSAPPPGTEQFF
TRBJ2-1,TRBV7-9,CASSFRDRAWEQFF
TRBJ1-2,TRBV20-1,CSGPGQGWANYGYTF
TRBJ1-4,TRBV4-3,CASSQEIRSANEKLFF
TRBJ2-5,TRBV20-1,CSARDRRLGTQYF
TRBJ2-5,TRBV12-5,CASGLSEETQYF
TRBJ1-5,TRBV7-9,CASSLVKSGGGQPQHF
TRBJ2-4,TRBV30,CAWSGGRVVGEQYF
TRBJ2-5,TRBV14,CASSFRQGGQETQYF
TRBJ1-5,TRBV20-1,CSASPGNQPQHF